Presented here are 4 T cell receptor beta chains from one specimen sequenced in a study of cytomegalovirus exposure and HLA in healthy donors. The PCR contained 60 Vbeta and 13 Jbeta primers. Repertoires were generated with immunoSEQ multiplex PCR, while TCRdb's copy carries only in-frame clones and drops some. Counted here are more than 95,000 clones, about three quarters occurring once; the ten biggest clones make up about 13%. The specimen was PBMCs. These receptors were taken from a woman aged 55 to 70 in good health and CMV-seropositive.

About this clone: Other DNA sequences of this sample code for an identical CDR3. This sequence joins TRBV19 and TRBJ1-6; 8 nucleotides align to TRBD1. Losses at the gene ends were 6 bases for V and 1 base for J; bases not matched to a gene: 2. CDR1 LNHDA and CDR2 SQIVND come from the germline V gene (reference sequence). This CDR3 region has 15 residues. In DNA, the CDR3 is TGTGCCAGTAGCGACAGGGGTTCCTATAATTCACCCCTCCACTTT. This translates into CASSDRGSYNSPLHF.

V gene TRBV18 combines with J gene TRBJ2-4; no firm D call. V shed 1 base and J shed 0 bases, with 7 bases lying between them. From germline, CDR1 is KGHSH and CDR2 LQKENI. The CDR3 spans 15 residues. The CDR3 sequence is CASSPLGGAKNIQYF. DNA of the CDR3: TGTGCCAGCTCACCACTCGGTGGAGCCAAAAACATTCAGTACTTC.

The chain is built from TRBV2 and TRBJ2-1; 9 bases agree with TRBD2. Germline CDR1 and CDR2: SNHLY and FYNNEI. The CDR3 is 13 residues long. V was pared by 6 bases and J by 9 bases, with 6 bases of the junction left unmatched. The CDR3 loop is CASRREGLGEQFF. CDR3 DNA sequence: TGTGCCAGCAGGCGGGAGGGCCTAGGTGAGCAGTTCTTC.

The table lists this clone with a count of one. The chain combines TRBV29-1 with TRBJ2-7; 8 bases map to TRBD1. Germline V lookup: CDR1 SQVTM, CDR2 ANQGSEA. The junction had 5 bases not matched to a gene; V was cut back by 4 bases and J by 6 bases. The CDR3 sequence is 12 residues long. The CDR3 here is CSVGQGMGEQYF. DNA for the CDR3: TGCAGCGTTGGACAGGGGATGGGCGAGCAGTACTTC.